This note documents a single TCR beta chain sequence. Its antigen remains unknown. This record belongs to a study of T cell responses to AZD1222 COVID-19 vaccine. Study findings and constraints: The number of AZD1222 recipients seropositive at baseline was only five or six.

In germline, CDR1 is SGHDT, CDR2 YYEEEE. The junction had 5 bases not matched to a gene; V was cut back by 0 bases and J by 5 bases. The CDR3 sequence is 15 residues long. Second-dose groups at about 4 or about 12 weeks were pooled. Data came from immunoSEQ multiplex PCR; TCRdb stores just in-frame clones and leaves some out. Here the sample spans tens of thousands of clones, 80% to 90% being singletons. The V and J genes are TRBV5-6 and TRBJ2-1, with 7 bases that match TRBD2. Sample: peripheral blood, taken 28 days after the second AZD1222 dose. This clonotype was sampled from an adult who received the AZD1222 COVID-19 vaccine. DNA of the CDR3: TGTGCCAGCAGCTTGGCCGGGACTACCGACAATGAGCAGTTCTTC. Its protein product is CASSLAGTTDNEQFF.